This TCR beta chain was identified in a study of neurological immune-mediated disorders. This clonotype occurred many times. Its target is not known. Unsorted libraries were prepared from 2 million PBMCs that had been stored at -80 C. After removal of 0 bases from V and 4 bases from J, the junction contained 2 bases not matched to a gene. This CDR3 spans 15 amino acids. Germline CDR1 is SGHRS and CDR2 is YFSETQ. Study observations and caveats: None of the CDR3 amino acid sequences of expanded clones were shared across subjects, and this suggested private repertoires in all groups. Levels of TCR clonal expansion peaked in HTLV-1-associated myelopathy and reached their lowest in multiple sclerosis, under those of healthy controls.

Synthesis of cDNA was carried out by template-switch 5'RACE. The reaction used 10-nucleotide random UMIs. Each CDR3 protein is one row after TCRdb ran MiXCR on the 5' RACE reads. Found here are approximately 100,000 distinct CDR3 sequences, under 4.5% of them singletons; the top ten hold approximately 3%. This clonotype was obtained from a woman between 45 and 65 years old with multiple sclerosis. The sequenced sample was PBMCs. J is TRBJ2-1 and V is TRBV5-1, with 9 bases aligning to TRBD1. The CDR3 loop is CASSLEGQGYNEQFF. CDR3 coding DNA: TGCGCCAGCAGCTTGGAGGGACAGGGATACAATGAGCAGTTCTTC.